This T cell receptor beta chain was profiled in a study of glioma-infiltrating T cells. This clonotype has at least ten counts. The iRepertoire nested amplicon-rescue multiplex PCR amplified TCR alpha and beta CDR3s from RNA. TCRdb re-derived calls from the multiplex PCR reads in MiXCR, one entry per CDR3 protein. In the table there are under 150,000 distinct CDR3 sequences, 24% of which are singletons. In germline, CDR1 is MDHEN, CDR2 SYDVKM. The V gene lost 8 bases and the J gene lost 1 base, with 17 bases spanning the gap. The CDR3 sequence is 15 residues long. This chain joins TRBV28 and TRBJ1-1, with D possibly being TRBD1 (5 bases). The clonotype comes from a human donor with low-grade glioma or glioblastoma, undergoing nonglioma brain surgery, or in good health (not recorded which). Sequenced material: glioma tissue, nonneoplastic brain tissue, or PBMCs (not recorded which). The CDR3 loop reads CASSLGARENTEAFF. For the CDR3, the DNA is TGTGCCAGCTCCCTCGGGGCCAGGGAGAACACTGAAGCTTTCTTT.